Shown below are 12 T cell receptor beta chains from a single sample sequenced in a study of neurological immune-mediated disorders (dated by TCRdb to about 2019). The sample's time point label, in plain terms: longitudinal time-point 1 (baseline). Library preparation was by 5' RACE. Sequencing relied on an Illumina HiSeq 2500. In TCRdb, the public reads were trimmed at Q25 with fastp and aligned with MiXCR, with productive beta chains retained. Every CDR3 protein is listed once, alongside the most common genes and DNA of its rows. Recorded for this sample are about 57,000 distinct CDR3 sequences; about 11% of them occurred a single time. About 6.6% of the sample lies in the top ten. Material for sequencing was PBMCs. These receptors came from a male donor with HTLV-1-associated myelopathy (HAM/TSP).

This clonotype was counted at least ten times. V is TRBV4-3 and J is TRBJ1-6, with 10 positions matching TRBD1. V lost 6 bases and J lost 8; bases outside the gene matches: 4. Germline lookup yields CDR1 LGHNA and CDR2 YSLEER. CDR3 length: 14 amino acids. Here the CDR3 reads CASSQTGGYSPLHF. CDR3 bases: TGCGCCAGCAGTCAGACAGGGGGCTATTCACCCCTCCACTTT.

This clonotype was counted many times. This rearrangement joins TRBV9 to TRBJ1-1; tentatively, D is TRBD1 (5 bases). Trimming removed 0 bases from V and 2 bases from J, with 8 bases in between. The CDR3 is made up of 14 amino acids. The germline CDR1 and CDR2 sequences are SGDLS and YYNGEE. Written as DNA, the CDR3 is TGTGCCAGCAGCGTAGGACAGATAAACACTGAAGCTTTCTTT. This sequence encodes CASSVGQINTEAFF.

This clonotype has at least ten counts. This chain connects TRBV20-1 to TRBJ1-6; 10 bases align to TRBD1. With V trimmed by 5 bases and J by 6 bases, 13 bases remained unmatched. The CDR3 length is 17 residues. CDR1 is DFQATT, CDR2 SNEGSKA, per germline (reference sequence). The CDR3 loop is CSAVTSGTGVFNSPLHF. As DNA, the CDR3 is TGCAGTGCTGTTACTTCCGGGACAGGGGTCTTTAATTCACCCCTCCACTTT.

This clonotype was detected many times. The rearrangement joins TRBV15 to TRBJ2-5; D might be TRBD1 or TRBD2, each matching 5 bases. This CDR3 is 15 amino acids long. Germline V gene sequence: CDR1 LNHNV, CDR2 YYDKDF (reference sequence). With 8 bases removed from V and 4 bases from J, the gap between germline ends came to 20 bases. CDR3 residues: CATDQAGTLGETQYF. The CDR3 DNA follows: TGTGCCACCGACCAGGCAGGGACCCTAGGAGAGACCCAGTACTTC.

This clonotype showed up many times. The V call is TRBV5-1, the J call TRBJ2-1; D is tentatively TRBD1 or TRBD2 (6 bases each). Deletions cut 10 bases from V and 2 bases from J, with 25 bases between. The germline V gene encodes CDR1 SGHRS and CDR2 YFSETQ. The CDR3 length is 17 residues. CDR3: CASSPAVRGRTYNEQFF. CDR3 nucleotide sequence: TGCGCCTCATCCCCGGCAGTGAGGGGGAGGACCTACAATGAGCAGTTCTTC.

The table lists this clonotype with many counts. The V call is TRBV4-3, the J call TRBJ2-4; maybe TRBD2 (6 bases). V was pared by 4 bases and J by 7 bases, with 17 bases between. Germline CDR1 LGHNA, CDR2 YSLEER. This CDR3 comprises 15 residues. CDR3 loop: CASSRRVAPNNIQYF. The CDR3 DNA sequence: TGCGCCAGCAGCCGGAGGGTAGCCCCTAATAACATTCAGTACTTC.

As to this clonotype: This may be a read error: a much more frequent sequence differs by one nucleotide. The V and J genes are TRBV20-1 and TRBJ2-5; D unclear. Germline lookup yields CDR1 DFQATT and CDR2 SNEGSKA (reference sequence). CDR3 length equals 12 residues. The CDR3 sequence is CSARRPPETKYF. CDR3 DNA sequence: TGCAGTGCTAGAAGGCCGCCAGAGACCAAGTACTTC.

This clonotype has ten or more counts. The chain carries TRBV6-2 or TRBV6-3 and TRBJ2-3, with 14 bases lining up with TRBD2. CDR1 MNHEY and CDR2 SVGEGT come from the germline V gene. V was clipped by 7 bases and J by 2 bases; unmatched bases: 2. This CDR3 contains 15 residues. CDR3 amino acids: CASTGLAGATDTQYF. The DNA for the CDR3 is TGTGCCAGCACGGGACTAGCGGGGGCCACAGATACGCAGTATTTT.

The rearrangement joins TRBV7-6 to TRBJ2-7; TRBD1 aligns across 10 bases. Germline CDR1 SGHVS, CDR2 FNYEAQ. V lost 5 bases to trimming and J lost 8 bases; unmatched junction nucleotides: 12. CDR3 length: 15 residues. DNA of the CDR3: TGTGCCAGCAGCCAGAGCGGGACAGGGGTTGGCAAGCAGTACTTC. Its translation is CASSQSGTGVGKQYF.

This clonotype was seen many times. This rearrangement joins TRBV5-1 to TRBJ2-2, with a weak D call TRBD2 (6 bases). The V gene's germline CDR1 is SGHRS and CDR2 YFSETQ. The germline V and J ends were trimmed by 6 bases and 1 base, with 16 bases remaining between them. The CDR3 has 16 residues. CDR3 coding DNA: TGCGCCAGCACTAGGGAGGCAGGCCTGAACACCGGGGAGCTGTTTTTT. This gives the protein CASTREAGLNTGELFF.

The table lists this clonotype with many counts. The V and J genes are TRBV18 and TRBJ2-7, with unresolved D. CDR1 is KGHSH, CDR2 LQKENI, per germline. Trimming left V 1 base short and J 2 bases short, with 9 bases between. The CDR3 contains 14 residues. This CDR3 reads CASSPRDITYEQYF. DNA of the CDR3: TGTGCCAGCTCACCACGCGACATTACCTACGAGCAGTACTTC.

This clonotype occurred many times. The chain's CDR3 is CASSYDRANEQFF. In DNA form, the CDR3 reads TGTGCCAGCAGCTATGACAGGGCCAATGAGCAGTTCTTC. The V gene is TRBV7-6, the J gene TRBJ2-1; TRBD1 matches at 7 bases. This CDR3 is built from 13 residues. The junction had 3 bases not matched to a gene; V was cut back by 4 bases and J by 6 bases. Germline V lookup: CDR1 SGHVS, CDR2 FNYEAQ.